This T cell receptor (beta chain) was obtained from a study of vaccination effects on CD4 cells after COVID-19. Study results and limitations: From healthy vaccinees, only 1 of 255 vaccine-induced clones also reacted to common cold coronaviruses.

Notes on this clone: Antigen specificity is unknown.

Before any sequencing was done, the ViraFEST assay used viral peptide pools to expand antigen-specific CD4+ T cells. It was after more than nine days of culture that CD4+ T cells were isolated. Vaccine recipients lacked prior SARS-CoV-2 infection and had negative nucleocapsid antibodies. Cultures used more than 1.5 million PBMC per well, 9.5 to 10 IU/ml IL-2 and around 9.7 ug/ml peptides. The authors exchanged half the medium for IL-2 medium on days 3 and 7. Method: immunoSEQ multiplex PCR; TCRdb's copy keeps in-frame clones and lacks some. In the table there are around 41,000 clones, around three quarters of which are singletons. Germline lookup yields CDR1 LNHDA and CDR2 SQIVND (reference sequence). This CDR3 contains 15 residues. Trimming at V came to 7 bases and at J to 1 base, leaving 8 bases not matched to a gene.

This specimen consisted of CD4+ T cells from PBMCs cultured with SARS-CoV-2 spike peptides, obtained before COVID-19 vaccination. The J gene is TRBJ2-5, the V gene TRBV19, with 8 positions matching TRBD2. The TCR originated in a human donor who received a COVID-19 vaccine. This chain's CDR3 is CASTRSRGGQETQYF. In DNA, the CDR3 is TGTGCCAGTACTAGGTCCCGGGGGGGCCAAGAGACCCAGTACTTC.